A single sample is the source of the 14 T cell receptor beta chains below, sequenced in a study of cytomegalovirus exposure and HLA in healthy donors (dated by TCRdb to 2016 to 2017). Libraries were prepared through the immunoSEQ multiplex PCR assay. A mixture of 60 forward primers for TCR Vbeta segments and 13 reverse primers for TCR Jbeta segments was used in the multiplex PCR. The source is immuneACCESS, and TCRdb retained only in-frame sequences with V and J called. Part of the clones is not carried over; for the studies checked, unresolved V genes explain less than half of this, and the remainder is unexplained. The sample has some 120,000 clones on record, 60% to 70% of them singletons. The biggest ten clones account for more than 8% of the sample. Sequenced material: PBMCs. The receptors derive from a woman in her forties in good health and CMV-seropositive.

The chain recombines TRBV2 with TRBJ2-5, with 7 bases lining up with TRBD2. V was clipped by 8 bases and J by 1 base; unmatched bases: 10. The germline V gene has CDR1 SNHLY and CDR2 FYNNEI. The CDR3 sequence is 15 residues long. This chain's CDR3 is CASLTGGWGQETQYF. Written as DNA, the CDR3 is TGTGCCAGCTTAACGGGAGGATGGGGCCAAGAGACCCAGTACTTC.

The V gene is TRBV19, the J gene TRBJ2-1; 15 nucleotides agree with TRBD2. CDR1 is LNHDA, CDR2 SQIVND, per germline (reference sequence). CDR3 length: 18 residues. Losses at the gene ends were 4 bases for V and 0 bases for J; bases not matched to a gene: 4. This CDR3 is CASSRGGLAGGSYNEQFF. CDR3 in DNA: TGTGCCAGTAGTAGGGGGGGACTAGCGGGGGGCTCCTACAATGAGCAGTTCTTC.

This chain joins TRBV29-1 and TRBJ2-2; no clear D gene. Germline V gene data show CDR1 as SQVTM and CDR2 as ANQGSEA. V was clipped by 5 bases and J by 6 bases, with 13 bases between them. The CDR3 consists of 13 residues. CDR3 sequence reads: CSVQRPGPGELFF. For the CDR3, the DNA is TGCAGCGTTCAACGCCCAGGCCCCGGGGAGCTGTTTTTT.

The gene calls are TRBV6-5 and TRBJ1-6; 7 bases line up with TRBD1. Germline V gene sequence: CDR1 MNHEY, CDR2 SVGAGI. There are 14 residues in the CDR3. V lost 4 bases and J lost 5; bases outside the gene matches: 2. CDR3 loop: CASSWGQNNSPLHF. The DNA for the CDR3 is TGTGCCAGCAGTTGGGGACAGAATAATTCACCCCTCCACTTT.

The CDR3 is CASSWDRGRTGELFF. The CDR3 DNA is TGTGCCAGCAGCTGGGACAGGGGCCGCACCGGGGAGCTGTTTTTT. V is TRBV5-5 and J is TRBJ2-2; 10 positions agree with TRBD1. The germline V gene has CDR1 SGHKS and CDR2 YYEKEE (reference sequence). V was clipped by 3 bases and J by 4 bases; unmatched bases: 3. The CDR3 totals 15 residues.

The CDR3 reads CAAAAGETYEQYF. The CDR3, as DNA: TGTGCCGCGGCGGCGGGAGAAACGTACGAGCAGTACTTC. V usage is TRBV27 and J usage is TRBJ2-7; 7 bases are a match to TRBD2. This CDR3 is built from 13 residues. The J segment lost 4 bases and the V segment lost 11 bases, leaving 11 bases of the junction unmatched. Germline V lookup: CDR1 MNHEY, CDR2 SMNVEV (reference sequence).

This clone has more than one count but fewer than ten. The CDR3 bases are TGCGCCAGCAGCTTGGTGTCTTACACCGGGACTAGCGGGAGCCTCGCCCTCTACAATGAGCAGTTCTTC. Protein sequence: CASSLVSYTGTSGSLALYNEQFF. This sequence joins TRBV5-1 and TRBJ2-1; 14 bases are shared with TRBD2. V gave up 0 bases and J gave up 3 bases; unmatched junction bases: 20. The CDR3 is 23 residues long. In germline, CDR1 is SGHRS, CDR2 YFSETQ.

J is TRBJ2-5 and V is TRBV5-4; 7 positions agree with TRBD1. The trim removed 2 bases at V and 5 bases at J, leaving 6 bases unmatched. Germline V gives CDR1 SGHNT, CDR2 YYREEE (reference sequence). The CDR3 covers 14 residues. The CDR3 DNA follows: TGTGCCAGCAGCTTTAAAGGGGGCAGGGAGACCCAGTACTTC. It encodes CASSFKGGRETQYF.

The chain links TRBV10-3 to TRBJ2-7, with 10 bases matching TRBD2. CDR1 and CDR2 (germline): ENHRY, SYGVKD. After removal of 3 bases from V and 4 bases from J, the junction contained 9 bases not matched to a gene. The CDR3 has 16 residues. The DNA for the CDR3 is TGTGCCATCAGTGATGTCCTTGGGACTAGCGATTACGAGCAGTACTTC. This translates into CAISDVLGTSDYEQYF.

This chain links TRBV6-1 with TRBJ1-3; TRBD1 aligns across 8 bases. Per the germline V gene, CDR1 is MNHNS and CDR2 is SASEGT. The ends lost 10 bases at V and 3 bases at J; junction bases unmatched: 11. The CDR3 has 15 residues. The CDR3 DNA sequence: TGTGCCACCTCAACGGGACAGGATAGTGGAAACACCATATATTTT. Translation gives CATSTGQDSGNTIYF.

The chain is built from TRBV21-1 and TRBJ2-7; the D segment call TRBD1 is taken from the table without a DNA check. TRBV21-1 is described as a pseudogene. The CDR3 runs 13 residues. CDR3: CASSPRGTYEQYF. CDR3 in DNA: TGTGCCAGCAGCCCAAGGGGGACCTACGAGCAGTACTTC.

This clone has a single count. The CDR3 DNA is TGTGCCAGCAGCTTAGGTCCGGGAGGGGGCACAGATACGCAGTATTTT. Translating it yields CASSLGPGGGTDTQYF. The rearrangement joins TRBV11-2 to TRBJ2-3; 8 bases are shared with TRBD2. Germline V gene sequence: CDR1 SGHAT, CDR2 FQNNGV. The CDR3 has 16 residues. Trimming at V came to 1 base and at J to 1 base, leaving 4 bases not matched to a gene.

The V call is TRBV7-8, the J call TRBJ1-1, with a weak D call TRBD1 (6 bases). This CDR3 is built from 15 residues. The V gene's germline CDR1 is SGHVS and CDR2 FQNEAQ. V dropped 0 bases and J dropped 1 base, with 9 bases sitting between them. CDR3 sequence reads: CASSLARGGNTEAFF. In nucleotides, the CDR3 is TGTGCCAGCAGCTTAGCGAGAGGGGGGAACACTGAAGCTTTCTTT.

The CDR3 reads CASSSRTGDQPQHF. The CDR3 coding sequence is TGTGCCAGCAGCTCACGGACAGGCGATCAGCCCCAGCATTTT. This chain links TRBV7-8 with TRBJ1-5; 7 bases fit TRBD1. The germline V gene encodes CDR1 SGHVS and CDR2 FQNEAQ. This CDR3 is built from 14 residues. V lost 4 bases to trimming and J lost 5 bases; unmatched junction nucleotides: 5.